Presented here are 15 T cell receptor beta chains from one specimen sequenced in a study of cytomegalovirus exposure and HLA in healthy donors. PCR involved 60 Vbeta and 13 Jbeta primers. The protocol was immunoSEQ multiplex PCR, while the TCRdb copy is restricted to in-frame clones and leaves out a portion. The profile shows approximately 79,000 clones, over 70% of them singletons. The sample taken for sequencing was PBMCs. These receptors originate from a male donor in good health and CMV-seropositive.

The chain links TRBV5-4 to TRBJ2-4, with D hard to call. This CDR3 has 13 amino acids. CDR1 SGHNT and CDR2 YYREEE come from the germline V gene (reference sequence). The germline V and J ends were trimmed by 0 bases and 4 bases, with 5 bases remaining between them. In nucleotides, the CDR3 is TGTGCCAGCAGCTTGGAACGGAAAAACATTCAGTACTTC. It encodes CASSLERKNIQYF.

In its sample, this clone was seen a few times. This chain uses TRBV12-5 with TRBJ2-5; 8 nucleotides match TRBD1. The V gene end was trimmed by 2 bases and the J gene end by 5 bases; junction bases not matched to a gene: 4. The CDR3 is made up of 14 amino acids. From germline, CDR1 is LGHNT and CDR2 FRNRAP. CDR3 region: CASGLPRQGETQYF. The CDR3 DNA follows: TGTGCTAGTGGTTTGCCACGACAGGGGGAGACCCAGTACTTC.

The chain combines TRBV30 with TRBJ1-4; the match to TRBD1 covers 11 bases. The CDR3 has 16 residues. Per germline, CDR1 GTSNPN and CDR2 SVGIG (reference sequence). The CDR3: CAGGQGAVGPNEKLFF. In DNA, the CDR3 is TGTGCTGGAGGACAGGGGGCGGTGGGGCCTAATGAAAAACTGTTTTTT.

The chain combines TRBV6-6 with TRBJ1-2; no clear D gene. Germline V gene sequence: CDR1 MNHNY, CDR2 SVGAGI (reference sequence). The CDR3 consists of 15 residues. Trimming shortened V by 2 bases and J by 0 bases, and 10 bases separated the two germline ends. The CDR3 here is CASSYTVGANYGYTF. CDR3 nucleotides: TGTGCCAGCAGTTACACGGTCGGAGCTAACTATGGCTACACCTTC.

The genes are TRBV18 and TRBJ2-1, with D maybe TRBD2 (5 bases). With 0 bases removed from V and 7 bases from J, the gap between germline ends came to 19 bases. Germline CDR1 KGHSH, CDR2 LQKENI. CDR3 length: 17 residues. For the CDR3, the DNA is TGTGCCAGCTCACCACCAAATCGTCTAGCCCTACTGAATGAGCAGTTCTTC. It translates to CASSPPNRLALLNEQFF.

This clone appeared a few times. The gene calls are TRBV30 and TRBJ2-3, with a weak D call TRBD2 (7 bases). Germline V lookup: CDR1 GTSNPN, CDR2 SVGIG (reference sequence). CDR3 size: 14 residues. V lost 3 bases and J 8 bases, leaving 18 bases between the germline ends. The CDR3 sequence is CAWRNAGARSTQYF. The CDR3, as DNA: TGTGCCTGGAGGAATGCGGGGGCAAGGAGTACGCAGTATTTT.

This chain connects TRBV18 to TRBJ2-7; 7 nucleotides line up with TRBD1. Trimming took 5 bases from V and 3 from J; bases not matched to a gene: 10. In germline, CDR1 is KGHSH, CDR2 LQKENI. The length of the CDR3 is 15 residues. In nucleotides, the CDR3 is TGTGCCAGCTCATCTTCGACAGGGACAGACTACGAGCAGTACTTC. It codes for CASSSSTGTDYEQYF.

The chain uses TRBV13 and TRBJ2-7; 7 positions match TRBD1. The CDR3 covers 14 residues. Germline trimming cut 5 bases from V and 0 bases from J; bases unmatched to any gene: 4. From germline, CDR1 is PRHDT and CDR2 FYEKMQ (reference sequence). In DNA form, the CDR3 reads TGTGCCAGCAGCCAACAGGGGACCTCCTACGAGCAGTACTTC. It codes for CASSQQGTSYEQYF.

The chain is built from TRBV7-2 and TRBJ2-7; 9 positions agree with TRBD1. This CDR3 is 17 amino acids long. Germline assignment: CDR1 SGHTA and CDR2 FQGNSA. V lost 3 bases and J lost 5; bases outside the gene matches: 14. The CDR3 nucleotides are TGTGCCAGCAGCTTCGAGAGTCCACAGGGGGCGCGGAACGAGCAGTACTTC. It is translated as CASSFESPQGARNEQYF. Full variable domain (missing parts from reference TRBV7-2 and TRBJ2-7): GAGVSQSPSNKVTEKGKDVELRCDPISGHTALYWYRQSLGQGLEFLIYFQGNSAPDKSGLPSDRFSAERTGGSVSTLTIQRTQQEDSAVYLCASSFESPQGARNEQYFGPGTRLTVT.

The chain is built from TRBV28 and TRBJ2-1, with a tentative D call TRBD2 (5 bases). The germline V and J ends were trimmed by 5 bases and 1 base, with 12 bases remaining between them. The germline V gene encodes CDR1 MDHEN and CDR2 SYDVKM. The length of the CDR3 is 15 residues. CDR3 sequence (DNA): TGTGCCAGCAGTGAACTAGTTGGGTCCTACAATGAGCAGTTCTTC. It encodes CASSELVGSYNEQFF.

The chain uses TRBV30 and TRBJ2-5; TRBD2 matches 7 bases. V trimming: 2 bases; J trimming: 2 bases; junction bases outside the gene matches: 2. The CDR3 is 13 residues long. Per the germline V gene, CDR1 is GTSNPN and CDR2 is SVGIG (reference sequence). The CDR3 region has the DNA TGTGCCTGGAGTCACGGGGGGCAAGAGACCCAGTACTTC. Its protein product is CAWSHGGQETQYF.

The rearrangement links TRBV4-2 to TRBJ1-2; 8 nucleotides line up with TRBD1. In germline, CDR1 is LGHNA, CDR2 YNFKEQ. With V trimmed by 0 bases and J by 4 bases, 7 bases remained unmatched. The CDR3 runs 16 residues. The CDR3 bases are TGTGCCAGCAGCCAAGATGGGGAGACAGGGGTCTATGGCTACACCTTC. Translating gives CASSQDGETGVYGYTF.

This chain joins TRBV15 and TRBJ2-1, with 10 bases fitting TRBD2. The CDR3 consists of 16 residues. CDR1 and CDR2 (germline): LNHNV, YYDKDF (reference sequence). V lost 5 bases to trimming and J lost 0 bases; unmatched junction nucleotides: 4. CDR3 region: CATSVGLAVSYNEQFF. CDR3 nucleotide sequence: TGTGCCACCAGCGTCGGACTAGCGGTCTCCTACAATGAGCAGTTCTTC.

This clone turned up a few times. V is TRBV5-4 and J is TRBJ2-7; D perhaps matches TRBD1 (6 bases). The V gene lost 5 bases and the J gene lost 0 bases, with 15 bases spanning the gap. The CDR3 extends over 15 amino acids. Germline lookup yields CDR1 SGHNT and CDR2 YYREEE (reference sequence). CDR3 coding DNA: TGTGCCAGCAGTGATACTAGGGGGAGCTCCTACGAGCAGTACTTC. Translated: CASSDTRGSSYEQYF.

The chain couples TRBV6-1 to TRBJ2-2; 8 bases line up with TRBD1. The V and J ends lost 9 bases and 2 bases, in that order; junction bases with no gene match: 2. Germline V gene lookup returns CDR1 MNHNS and CDR2 SASEGT. This CDR3 is 13 amino acids long. CDR3 nucleotide sequence: TGTGCCAGGGGACAGGAAAACACCGGGGAGCTGTTTTTT. Amino acids: CARGQENTGELFF.